A selection of T cell receptor beta chains follows, all from one sample in a study of blood T cell repertoires in COVID-19. TCRdb's table, derived via immunoSEQ multiplex PCR, lists solely in-frame clones and lacks some. This sample has a few hundred thousand clones, with roughly nine tenths found just once. The sample consisted of peripheral blood. The receptors derive from a woman between 50 and 59 years old with acute or convalescent COVID-19. CDR3s include the opening cysteine and the closing phenylalanine or tryptophan. Fields, in order: clone size, V gene, D gene, J gene, CDR3 protein, CDR3 DNA. A D gene is named only where the DNA matches it firmly. Where a row states a size, it is once, few, many or the class of an expanded clone; other rows omit it.

clone_size: .; v_call: TRBV9; d_call: .; j_call: TRBJ1-2; cdr3_aa: CASSVAGSPGGYGYTF; cdr3_nt: TGTGCCAGCAGCGTAGCGGGGTCTCCCGGGGGGTATGGCTACACCTTC
clone_size: .; v_call: TRBV28; d_call: TRBD1; j_call: TRBJ1-4; cdr3_aa: CASSFQTGIGEKLFF; cdr3_nt: TGTGCCAGCAGTTTCCAGACAGGGATTGGTGAAAAACTGTTTTTT
clone_size: .; v_call: TRBV30; d_call: TRBD2; j_call: TRBJ2-5; cdr3_aa: CAWSLRGRADETQYF; cdr3_nt: TGTGCCTGGTCGCTGCGCGGGAGGGCAGATGAGACCCAGTACTTC
clone_size: few; v_call: TRBV11-2; d_call: TRBD2; j_call: TRBJ2-3; cdr3_aa: CASSSPGLVGDTQYF; cdr3_nt: TGTGCCAGCAGCTCTCCGGGACTAGTGGGAGATACGCAGTATTTT
clone_size: .; v_call: TRBV6-1; d_call: .; j_call: TRBJ2-3; cdr3_aa: CASSDPQGGPDTQYF; cdr3_nt: TGTGCCAGCAGTGACCCACAGGGGGGGCCAGATACGCAGTATTTT
clone_size: .; v_call: TRBV19; d_call: .; j_call: TRBJ1-6; cdr3_aa: CASSISPLGFSPLHF; cdr3_nt: TGTGCCAGTAGTATTTCGCCCCTAGGTTTTTCACCCCTCCACTTT
clone_size: .; v_call: TRBV7-2; d_call: .; j_call: TRBJ2-3; cdr3_aa: CASSLGGDVLDTQYF; cdr3_nt: TGTGCCAGCAGCTTGGGCGGGGATGTGTTAGATACGCAGTATTTT
clone_size: .; v_call: TRBV5-1; d_call: .; j_call: TRBJ2-5; cdr3_aa: CASSLAGLMRETQYF; cdr3_nt: TGCGCCAGCAGCTTGGCGGGTTTAATGCGGGAGACCCAGTACTTC
clone_size: .; v_call: TRBV10-2; d_call: .; j_call: TRBJ2-1; cdr3_aa: CASSFYGTSWNEQFF; cdr3_nt: TGCGCCAGCAGTTTCTACGGGACTTCCTGGAATGAGCAGTTCTTC
clone_size: .; v_call: TRBV30; d_call: .; j_call: TRBJ2-2; cdr3_aa: CAWMRGNTGELFF; cdr3_nt: TGTGCCTGGATGAGAGGGAACACCGGGGAGCTGTTTTTT
clone_size: .; v_call: TRBV7-6; d_call: TRBD1; j_call: TRBJ2-7; cdr3_aa: CASSLGEGAAYEQYF; cdr3_nt: TGTGCCAGCAGCTTAGGAGAGGGGGCGGCCTACGAGCAGTACTTC
clone_size: once; v_call: TRBV9; d_call: TRBD2; j_call: TRBJ2-3; cdr3_aa: CASSHSGGASDTQYF; cdr3_nt: TGTGCCAGCAGCCATAGCGGGGGGGCCTCAGATACGCAGTATTTT
clone_size: .; v_call: TRBV29-1; d_call: TRBD1; j_call: TRBJ1-2; cdr3_aa: CSVILPRGHNYGYTF; cdr3_nt: TGCAGCGTTATTCTACCGAGGGGGCACAACTATGGCTACACCTTC
clone_size: .; v_call: TRBV5-6; d_call: .; j_call: TRBJ2-7; cdr3_aa: CASSGTSSYEQYF; cdr3_nt: TGTGCCAGCAGCGGTACGAGCTCCTACGAGCAGTACTTC
clone_size: few; v_call: TRBV6-6; d_call: .; j_call: TRBJ1-4; cdr3_aa: CASKPETRDEKLFF; cdr3_nt: TGTGCCAGCAAACCTGAGACCCGGGATGAAAAACTGTTTTTT
clone_size: .; v_call: TRBV4-3; d_call: .; j_call: TRBJ2-4; cdr3_aa: CASSPWRGGPQYF; cdr3_nt: TGCGCCAGCAGCCCCTGGAGGGGGGGACCTCAGTACTTC
clone_size: .; v_call: TRBV7-2; d_call: TRBD1; j_call: TRBJ1-2; cdr3_aa: CASSLAYRGTDYGYTF; cdr3_nt: TGTGCCAGCAGCCTCGCCTACAGGGGTACAGACTATGGCTACACCTTC
clone_size: .; v_call: TRBV14; d_call: .; j_call: TRBJ1-1; cdr3_aa: CASSSLPGVAFF; cdr3_nt: TGTGCCAGCAGCTCCCTGCCAGGGGTAGCTTTCTTT
clone_size: .; v_call: TRBV5-4; d_call: TRBD2; j_call: TRBJ2-7; cdr3_aa: CASSPPGGSEQYF; cdr3_nt: TGTGCCAGCAGCCCCCCGGGAGGGAGCGAGCAGTACTTC
clone_size: .; v_call: TRBV30; d_call: TRBD1; j_call: TRBJ1-6; cdr3_aa: CAWRGGQDSPLHF; cdr3_nt: TGTGCCTGGAGGGGGGGACAGGATTCACCCCTCCACTTT
clone_size: .; v_call: TRBV11-3; d_call: .; j_call: TRBJ1-2; cdr3_aa: CASSPGTADYGYTF; cdr3_nt: TGTGCCAGCAGCCCCGGGACTGCAGACTATGGCTACACCTTC
clone_size: .; v_call: TRBV12-3/TRBV12-4; d_call: .; j_call: TRBJ1-1; cdr3_aa: CASSPRVTEAFF; cdr3_nt: TGTGCCAGCAGTCCGCGGGTCACTGAAGCTTTCTTT
clone_size: few; v_call: TRBV6-2/TRBV6-3; d_call: .; j_call: TRBJ1-2; cdr3_aa: CASSTDRHYGYTF; cdr3_nt: TGTGCCAGCAGTACCGACAGACACTATGGCTACACCTTC
clone_size: .; v_call: TRBV4-3; d_call: TRBD2; j_call: TRBJ2-3; cdr3_aa: CASSDSGDTDTQYF; cdr3_nt: TGCGCCAGCAGCGATAGCGGGGACACAGATACGCAGTATTTT
clone_size: once; v_call: TRBV10-2; d_call: .; j_call: TRBJ1-1; cdr3_aa: CASMGDMNTEAFF; cdr3_nt: TGCGCCAGCATGGGGGACATGAACACTGAAGCTTTCTTT
clone_size: few; v_call: TRBV5-1; d_call: .; j_call: TRBJ2-2; cdr3_aa: CASSFAGANIGELFF; cdr3_nt: TGCGCCAGCAGCTTCGCGGGGGCAAATATCGGGGAGCTGTTTTTT
clone_size: .; v_call: TRBV9; d_call: TRBD2; j_call: TRBJ2-7; cdr3_aa: CASSVGLAGNYEQYF; cdr3_nt: TGTGCCAGCAGCGTAGGGCTAGCGGGGAACTACGAGCAGTACTTC
clone_size: .; v_call: TRBV24-1; d_call: .; j_call: TRBJ2-7; cdr3_aa: CATSATGTLHYEQYF; cdr3_nt: TGTGCCACCAGTGCGACAGGGACTCTGCACTACGAGCAGTACTTC
clone_size: .; v_call: TRBV9; d_call: .; j_call: TRBJ1-6; cdr3_aa: CASSDSSTRNSPLHF; cdr3_nt: TGTGCCAGCAGTGACAGTTCCACCCGTAATTCACCCCTCCACTTT
clone_size: .; v_call: TRBV27; d_call: TRBD1; j_call: TRBJ2-7; cdr3_aa: CASSLWGTGTYEQYF; cdr3_nt: TGTGCCAGCAGTTTATGGGGGACAGGAACCTACGAGCAGTACTTC
clone_size: .; v_call: TRBV30; d_call: TRBD1; j_call: TRBJ2-7; cdr3_aa: CACTSADRGFEQYF; cdr3_nt: TGTGCCTGTACCTCCGCGGACAGGGGTTTCGAGCAGTACTTC
clone_size: .; v_call: TRBV15; d_call: .; j_call: TRBJ2-7; cdr3_aa: CATSRVGGDYEQYF; cdr3_nt: TGTGCCACCAGCAGAGTGGGGGGAGACTACGAGCAGTACTTC
clone_size: .; v_call: TRBV21-1; d_call: .; j_call: TRBJ2-7; cdr3_aa: CASSKAGGSYEQYF; cdr3_nt: TGTGCCAGCAGCAAAGCCGGCGGCTCCTACGAGCAGTACTTC
clone_size: .; v_call: TRBV6-5; d_call: .; j_call: TRBJ1-1; cdr3_aa: CASSYFQDMNTEAFF; cdr3_nt: TGTGCCAGCAGTTACTTCCAGGACATGAACACTGAAGCTTTCTTT
clone_size: .; v_call: TRBV13; d_call: TRBD1; j_call: TRBJ1-4; cdr3_aa: CASSFGTGDEKLFF; cdr3_nt: TGTGCCAGCAGCTTCGGGACAGGGGATGAAAAACTGTTTTTT
clone_size: .; v_call: TRBV7-9; d_call: .; j_call: TRBJ2-3; cdr3_aa: CASGGGTDTQYF; cdr3_nt: TGTGCCAGCGGAGGTGGCACAGATACGCAGTATTTT
clone_size: .; v_call: TRBV6-5; d_call: TRBD2; j_call: TRBJ2-7; cdr3_aa: CASSYSGTSGSYEQYF; cdr3_nt: TGTGCCAGCAGTTACTCTGGGACTAGCGGGAGTTACGAGCAGTACTTC
clone_size: .; v_call: TRBV19; d_call: .; j_call: TRBJ1-5; cdr3_aa: CASSIYAGINQPQHF; cdr3_nt: TGTGCCAGTAGTATTTACGCAGGGATCAATCAGCCCCAGCATTTT
clone_size: .; v_call: TRBV6-5; d_call: TRBD1; j_call: TRBJ1-3; cdr3_aa: CASSRDRELYTIYF; cdr3_nt: TGTGCCAGCAGTCGGGACAGGGAGTTATACACCATATATTTT
clone_size: .; v_call: TRBV5-4; d_call: TRBD2; j_call: TRBJ2-3; cdr3_aa: CASSSPGGGSQYF; cdr3_nt: TGTGCCAGCAGCTCCCCGGGGGGGGGCTCGCAGTATTTT